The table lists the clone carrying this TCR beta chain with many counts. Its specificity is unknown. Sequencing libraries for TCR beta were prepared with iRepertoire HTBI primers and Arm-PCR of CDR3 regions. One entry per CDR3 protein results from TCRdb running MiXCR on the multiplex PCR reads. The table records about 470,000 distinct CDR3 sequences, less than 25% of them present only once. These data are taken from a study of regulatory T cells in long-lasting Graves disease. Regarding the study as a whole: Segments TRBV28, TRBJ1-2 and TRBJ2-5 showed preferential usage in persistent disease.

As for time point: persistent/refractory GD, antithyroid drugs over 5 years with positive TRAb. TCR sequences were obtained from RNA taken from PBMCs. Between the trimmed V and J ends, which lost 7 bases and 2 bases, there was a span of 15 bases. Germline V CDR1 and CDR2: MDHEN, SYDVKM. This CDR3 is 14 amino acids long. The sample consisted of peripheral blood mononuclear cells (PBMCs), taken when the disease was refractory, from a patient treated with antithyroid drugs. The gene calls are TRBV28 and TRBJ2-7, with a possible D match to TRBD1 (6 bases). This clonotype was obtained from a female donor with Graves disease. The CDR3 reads CASTLGRGAYEQYF. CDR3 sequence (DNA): TGTGCCAGCACCTTGGGCAGGGGAGCCTACGAGCAGTACTTC.